A single sample gave rise to the 32 T cell receptor beta chains below, sequenced in a study of blood T cell repertoires in COVID-19. Generated by immunoSEQ multiplex PCR, the TCRdb table keeps only in-frame clones and is missing some. The sample includes approximately 50,000 clones, 86% seen only once; the top ten take roughly 24%. The sequenced sample was peripheral blood. The receptors come from a woman at least 80 years old with acute or convalescent COVID-19.

This clone ranks as medium-sized (0.01 to 0.1%). Written as DNA, the CDR3 is TGTGCCTCAGGTGTTACTAGCGGGGGGGAGAGCTACGAGCAGTACTTC. It translates to CASGVTSGGESYEQYF. The chain recombines TRBV10-3 with TRBJ2-7; 13 bases map to TRBD2. V shed 11 bases and J 3 bases; nucleotides not matched to a gene: 13. Germline loops: CDR1 ENHRY, CDR2 SYGVKD. The CDR3 has 16 amino acids.

The J gene is TRBJ1-1, the V gene TRBV7-9; 7 bases align to TRBD1. CDR3 length: 15 amino acids. Germline V CDR1 and CDR2: SEHNR, FQNEAQ (reference sequence). V gave up 2 bases and J gave up 1 base; unmatched junction bases: 4. As DNA, the CDR3 is TGTGCCAGCAGCTTAAGGACAGGAGAGAACACTGAAGCTTTCTTT. This translates into CASSLRTGENTEAFF.

This clone came up once. The J gene is TRBJ1-1, the V gene TRBV2; D is undetermined. V shed 2 bases and J shed 4 bases, with 14 bases lying between them. CDR3 length equals 15 residues. CDR1 and CDR2 from the germline V gene are SNHLY and FYNNEI. CDR3: CASSEIVGGGTEAFF. For the CDR3, the DNA is TGTGCCAGCAGTGAAATTGTGGGTGGCGGCACTGAAGCTTTCTTT.

The chain uses TRBV7-3 and TRBJ1-2; no firm D call. The V gene's germline CDR1 is SGHTA and CDR2 FQGTGA. CDR3 length: 15 amino acids. V lost 3 bases and J 4 bases, leaving 15 bases between the germline ends. The CDR3 is CASSLARGGGYGYTF. In DNA, the CDR3 is TGTGCCAGCAGCTTGGCCCGGGGTGGCGGCTATGGCTACACCTTC.

The CDR3 nucleotides read TGTGCCAGCAGTTACGGCAGGGGGCGGGAGACCCAGTACTTC. Amino acid sequence: CASSYGRGRETQYF. This chain joins TRBV6-5 and TRBJ2-5, with 8 positions matching TRBD1. This CDR3 comprises 14 residues. The V and J ends lost 2 bases and 5 bases, in that order; junction bases with no gene match: 4. Germline V CDR1 and CDR2: MNHEY, SVGAGI.

This chain uses TRBV11-2 with TRBJ1-3; D gene unclear. V lost 5 bases and J lost 4, with 9 bases in between. The germline CDR1 and CDR2 sequences are SGHAT and FQNNGV. This CDR3 has 13 residues. The CDR3 bases are TGTGCCAGCAGCATGCACGAGGGAAACACCATATATTTT. Translating gives CASSMHEGNTIYF.

A single count supports this clone. The J gene is TRBJ2-2, the V gene TRBV6-4; 11 bases map to TRBD2. CDR1 MRHNA and CDR2 SNTAGT come from the germline V gene. The CDR3 has 16 amino acids. The ends lost 6 bases at V and 2 bases at J; junction bases unmatched: 5. For the CDR3, the DNA is TGTGCCAGCAGCTCTAGCGGGGGGTCCAACACCGGGGAGCTGTTTTTT. Its translation is CASSSSGGSNTGELFF.

The chain is built from TRBV7-9 and TRBJ1-2, with 8 bases that match TRBD1. V lost 1 base, J lost 3 bases, and 4 bases stayed unmatched. Germline lookup yields CDR1 SEHNR and CDR2 FQNEAQ (reference sequence). There are 15 residues in the CDR3. For the CDR3, the DNA is TGTGCCAGCAGCTTAGGGACAGGGTACGACTATGGCTACACCTTC. Its protein is CASSLGTGYDYGYTF.

The chain employs TRBV7-2 and TRBJ2-1; 14 nucleotides agree with TRBD2. Germline assignment: CDR1 SGHTA and CDR2 FQGNSA. The CDR3 runs 14 residues. V shed 5 bases and J 12 bases; nucleotides not matched to a gene: 6. CDR3 sequence: CASSPGLAGVGQFF. CDR3 nucleotides: TGTGCCAGCAGCCCGGGACTAGCGGGAGTGGGGCAGTTCTTC.

CDR3 in amino acids: CAIRETSAPYNEQFF. The CDR3 nucleotides are TGTGCCATCAGGGAGACTAGCGCTCCCTACAATGAGCAGTTCTTC. This chain uses TRBV10-3 with TRBJ2-1, with 8 nucleotides matching TRBD2. The germline gives CDR1 ENHRY, CDR2 SYGVKD. There are 15 residues in the CDR3. The junction had 6 bases not matched to a gene; V was cut back by 6 bases and J by 2 bases.

The V call is TRBV6-1, the J call TRBJ1-1, with D unresolved. The germline V gene encodes CDR1 MNHNS and CDR2 SASEGT. Trimming took 1 base from V and 4 from J, leaving 10 bases between them. The CDR3 consists of 14 residues. The DNA of the CDR3 is TGTGCCAGCAGTGAAGAGGTTTCGGGCACTGAAGCTTTCTTT. The encoded protein is CASSEEVSGTEAFF.

This clone was seen a handful of times. The CDR3 DNA is TGTGCCATCAGCCCCCTGGGACTAGCGGCGGAGACCCAGTACTTC. It encodes CAISPLGLAAETQYF. The chain couples TRBV10-3 to TRBJ2-5; 11 bases line up with TRBD2. CDR1 is ENHRY, CDR2 SYGVKD, per germline. This CDR3 has 15 residues. Unmatched junction bases numbered 8, after V lost 6 bases and J lost 5 bases.

The V and J genes are TRBV6-5 and TRBJ2-7, with 7 bases lining up with TRBD1. This CDR3 comprises 15 residues. The V gene's germline CDR1 is MNHEY and CDR2 SVGAGI. With 5 bases clipped from V and 6 bases from J, the junction kept 13 bases outside the gene matches. The CDR3 DNA reads TGTGCCAGCAGTCGACAGGGCGGACCTCCGGGCGAGCAGTACTTC. Protein sequence: CASSRQGGPPGEQYF.

The sample holds one count of this clone. The J gene is TRBJ1-2, the V gene TRBV19, with D unclear. Trimming shortened V by 4 bases and J by 3 bases, and 18 bases separated the two germline ends. Germline CDR1 and CDR2: LNHDA and SQIVND (reference sequence). The CDR3 covers 16 residues. CDR3 in amino acids: CASSTIAGLVDYGYTF. The DNA of the CDR3 is TGTGCCAGTAGTACTATCGCGGGTCTAGTGGACTATGGCTACACCTTC.

The chain employs TRBV9 and TRBJ1-6; the D is unclear. Deletions cut 3 bases from V and 9 bases from J, with 16 bases between. CDR1 SGDLS and CDR2 YYNGEE come from the germline V gene. The CDR3 consists of 15 residues. DNA for the CDR3: TGTGCCAGCAGCGCCGCACCGTCGGGATCTTCACCCCTCCACTTT. It codes for CASSAAPSGSSPLHF. Drawing the rest from reference TRBV9 and TRBJ1-6, the complete variable domain is DSGVTQTPKHLITATGQRVTLRCSPRSGDLSVYWYQQSLDQGLQFLIQYYNGEERAKGNILERFSAQQFPDLHSELNLSSLELGDSALYFCASSAAPSGSSPLHFGNGTRLTVT.

CDR3 coding DNA: TGTGCCAGCAGCTTGGGAGGCGGGCAGGAAGGAACTGAAGCTTTCTTT. It translates to CASSLGGGQEGTEAFF. This sequence joins TRBV5-4 and TRBJ1-1; D is uncertain. V lost 0 bases, J lost 5 bases, and 17 bases lay in between. The CDR3 extends over 16 amino acids. Germline CDR1 SGHNT, CDR2 YYREEE (reference sequence).

The chain links TRBV3-1 (or the pseudogene TRBV3-2) to TRBJ2-1; D not resolved. In germline, CDR1 is LGHDT, CDR2 YNNKEL (reference sequence). V lost 3 bases and J lost 0, with 3 bases in between. The CDR3 runs 13 residues. CDR3 region: CASSQSSYNEQFF. In DNA form, the CDR3 reads TGTGCCAGCAGCCAGAGCTCCTACAATGAGCAGTTCTTC.

The chain carries TRBV5-6 and TRBJ2-6; TRBD2 matches at 7 bases. V lost 4 bases and J lost 3; bases outside the gene matches: 10. Germline CDR1 reads SGHDT; CDR2 reads YYEEEE. CDR3 length: 17 residues. The CDR3 nucleotides read TGTGCCAGCAGCCTTGGGAGGGTCGGCTTTGGGGCCAACGTCCTGACTTTC. This codes for CASSLGRVGFGANVLTF.

Only one count was recorded for this clone. This sequence joins TRBV3-1 (or the pseudogene TRBV3-2) and TRBJ1-2, with TRBD1 matching 9 bases. The CDR3 is 16 residues long. Germline V gene lookup returns CDR1 LGHDT and CDR2 YNNKEL (reference sequence). Trimming took 1 base from V and 0 from J; bases not matched to a gene: 3. The CDR3 is CASSQVRTGANYGYTF. In nucleotides, the CDR3 is TGTGCCAGCAGCCAAGTCCGGACAGGGGCTAACTATGGCTACACCTTC.

The V call is TRBV24-1, the J call TRBJ2-3, with TRBD1 identical over 8 bases. The CDR3 covers 16 residues. Germline-derived CDR1 and CDR2 are KGHDR and SFDVKD. The V and J ends lost 2 bases and 2 bases, in that order; junction bases with no gene match: 5. The CDR3 loop is CATSDSGTGLTDTQYF. The CDR3 nucleotides read TGTGCCACCAGTGATTCCGGGACAGGCCTCACAGATACGCAGTATTTT.

The rearrangement joins TRBV4-1 to TRBJ2-1; 7 bases are shared with TRBD2. This CDR3 has 19 amino acids. Germline CDR1 and CDR2: MGHRA and YSYEKL. With 4 bases clipped from V and 7 bases from J, the junction kept 22 bases outside the gene matches. The CDR3 nucleotides are TGCGCCAGCAGCCCCCTGGGGGGGAGGGCCCACTTGCTGGGGAATGAGCAGTTCTTC. This sequence encodes CASSPLGGRAHLLGNEQFF.

The sample holds a few counts of this clone. This CDR3 reads CASTDGGGWNQPQHF. CDR3 nucleotide sequence: TGTGCCAGTACCGATGGAGGTGGTTGGAATCAGCCCCAGCATTTT. The genes are TRBV19 and TRBJ1-5, with D unresolved. The CDR3 is made up of 15 amino acids. Germline V gives CDR1 LNHDA, CDR2 SQIVND (reference sequence). V lost 7 bases, J lost 4 bases, and 17 bases lay in between. The full variable domain, in which reference TRBV19 and TRBJ1-5 provide the parts outside the CDR3, is DGGITQSPKYLFRKEGQNVTLSCEQNLNHDAMYWYRQDPGQGLRLIYYSQIVNDFQKGDIAEGYSVSREKKESFPLTVTSAQKNPTAFYLCASTDGGGWNQPQHFGDGTRLSIL.

The gene calls are TRBV28 and TRBJ2-4; 8 positions agree with TRBD1. This CDR3 comprises 15 residues. Looked up from germline, CDR1 is MDHEN and CDR2 is SYDVKM. J lost 6 bases, V lost 3 bases, and 7 bases had no gene match. The CDR3 DNA reads as TGTGCCAGCAGTTTGTCCGACAGGGGATTAAACATTCAGTACTTC. Amino acid sequence: CASSLSDRGLNIQYF.

This rearrangement joins TRBV5-5 to TRBJ1-2, with 7 bases lining up with TRBD1. The J segment lost 4 bases and the V segment lost 3 bases, leaving 3 bases of the junction unmatched. CDR3 length equals 13 residues. Looked up from germline, CDR1 is SGHKS and CDR2 is YYEKEE (reference sequence). CDR3 bases: TGTGCCAGCAGCTCCCGGGACAGCTATGGCTACACCTTC. Translated, it gives CASSSRDSYGYTF. The whole variable domain, remainder taken from reference TRBV5-5 and TRBJ1-2, is DAGVTQSPTHLIKTRGQQVTLRCSPISGHKSVSWYQQVLGQGPQFIFQYYEKEERGRGNFPDRFSARQFPNYSSELNVNALLLGDSALYLCASSSRDSYGYTFGSGTRLTVV.

This chain uses TRBV19 with TRBJ1-5, with D perhaps matching TRBD1 (5 bases). Germline V gene data show CDR1 as LNHDA and CDR2 as SQIVND (reference sequence). Trimming pared 7 bases from V and 5 bases from J, leaving 21 bases between. This CDR3 contains 16 residues. The CDR3 DNA reads as TGTGCCAGTACCTCAGACCCAGGGATTCGGTATCAGCCCCAGCATTTT. Encoded protein: CASTSDPGIRYQPQHF.

The chain uses TRBV19 and TRBJ1-2; maybe TRBD1 (5 bases). Trimming stripped 5 bases from V and 7 bases from J, with 23 bases between. Germline V CDR1 and CDR2: LNHDA, SQIVND (reference sequence). The CDR3 totals 16 residues. In DNA form, the CDR3 reads TGTGCCAGTAGTTACAAAGGACAAACGGTGAGGTTTGGCTACACCTTC. The encoded protein is CASSYKGQTVRFGYTF.

V usage is TRBV27 and J usage is TRBJ1-4; a weak D match, TRBD1 (6 bases). Germline V CDR1 and CDR2: MNHEY, SMNVEV (reference sequence). The ends were cut back, 2 bases at V and 0 bases at J, with 7 bases in the middle. This CDR3 spans 15 amino acids. CDR3 coding DNA: TGTGCCAGCAGTTTAAGGGGGACAACTAATGAAAAACTGTTTTTT. Encoded protein: CASSLRGTTNEKLFF.

Concerning this clone itself: At one of its ends the junction is not consistent with the germline gene, which may arise from a read error. V gene TRBV28 combines with J gene TRBJ1-2; TRBD1 is a possible D gene (6 bases). The germline V gene has CDR1 MDHEN and CDR2 SYDVKM. The CDR3 contains 12 residues. The CDR3 region is CASSLWDRAYAF. The CDR3 nucleotides read TGTGCCAGCAGTTTATGGGACAGAGCTTACGCCTTC.

The chain is built from TRBV3-1 (or the pseudogene TRBV3-2) and TRBJ1-2; TRBD1 is a possible D gene (6 bases). This CDR3 is 12 amino acids long. Germline CDR1 LGHDT, CDR2 YNNKEL (reference sequence). Trimming left V 6 bases short and J 7 bases short, with 12 bases between. This CDR3 reads CASRDTGTGYTF. The CDR3 DNA is TGTGCCAGCAGGGACACAGGGACTGGCTACACCTTC.

This chain uses TRBV5-1 with TRBJ2-2; TRBD1 might be the D (5 bases). There are 13 residues in the CDR3. Germline assignment: CDR1 SGHRS and CDR2 YFSETQ. Trimming cost V 2 bases and J 7 bases, with 9 bases left between them. The CDR3 DNA reads TGCGCCAGCAGCTTTGAAGGGGTCGGGGAGCTGTTTTTT. This gives the protein CASSFEGVGELFF.

The chain uses TRBV14 and TRBJ2-4; D is unresolved. The CDR3 length is 14 residues. The V and J ends lost 4 bases and 1 base respectively, with 8 bases between them. Germline-derived CDR1 and CDR2 are SGHDN and FVKESK. Here the CDR3 reads CASSPVEAKNIQYF. CDR3 sequence (DNA): TGTGCCAGCAGCCCGGTAGAGGCCAAAAACATTCAGTACTTC.

This chain links TRBV7-9 with TRBJ2-1; 12 nucleotides agree with TRBD2. This CDR3 comprises 14 residues. After removal of 2 bases from V and 12 bases from J, the junction contained 5 bases not matched to a gene. Germline-derived CDR1 and CDR2 are SEHNR and FQNEAQ (reference sequence). CDR3: CASSLLAGGPRQFF. Written as DNA, the CDR3 is TGTGCCAGCAGCTTACTAGCGGGGGGGCCGCGGCAGTTCTTC.